These 30 T cell receptor beta chains share one sample of origin, sequenced in a study of CD8 T cells in ankylosing spondylitis. Overall study results and limits: Ankylosing spondylitis blood appeared to carry a characteristic TCR beta motif of roughly 8 highly homologous variants.

From the 5' RACE reads, TCRdb called clonotypes with MiXCR, one entry per CDR3 protein. The profile covers fewer than 400,000 distinct CDR3 sequences, with roughly 8% appearing a single time and about 15% taken by the ten largest. These receptors lack a known antigen. The specimen was blood, either unsorted or a sorted T cell fraction (not recorded which). The source of these receptors is a male donor with ankylosing spondylitis.

This clonotype showed up many times. The V gene is TRBV4-1, the J gene TRBJ2-2; TRBD2 matches 13 bases. With 3 bases clipped from V and 6 bases from J, the junction kept 7 bases outside the gene matches. Germline CDR1 MGHRA, CDR2 YSYEKL. There are 17 residues in the CDR3. CDR3 nucleotide sequence: TGCGCCAGCAGCCAGTTACTAGCGGGAGGGCCCTCCGGGGAGCTGTTTTTT. Translation gives CASSQLLAGGPSGELFF.

This clonotype has a count of ten or more. The chain uses TRBV4-2 and TRBJ2-1; D is ambiguous. This CDR3 is 14 amino acids long. Germline V gene lookup returns CDR1 LGHNA and CDR2 YNFKEQ. V shed 4 bases and J shed 6 bases, with 13 bases lying between them. For the CDR3, the DNA is TGTGCCAGCAGCCCCACCCCATTTGGCAATGAGCAGTTCTTC. Translating it yields CASSPTPFGNEQFF.

This clonotype has only a few counts. V is TRBV20-1 and J is TRBJ2-1; possible D gene TRBD1, 5 bases. The CDR3 runs to 14 residues. V was clipped by 5 bases and J by 1 base, with 12 bases between them. Germline loops: CDR1 DFQATT, CDR2 SNEGSKA (reference sequence). CDR3 nucleotides: TGCAGTGCTGGCGGCGGACATTCCTACAATGAGCAGTTCTTC. Translation: CSAGGGHSYNEQFF.

The V call is TRBV28, the J call TRBJ2-2; D unclear. The CDR3 totals 14 residues. Germline-derived CDR1 and CDR2 are MDHEN and SYDVKM. V lost 5 bases and J lost 0, with 7 bases in between. As DNA, the CDR3 is TGTGCCAGCAGTACCGGCGCGAACACCGGGGAGCTGTTTTTT. Translation gives CASSTGANTGELFF.

This clonotype was seen a handful of times. This chain connects TRBV4-1 to TRBJ2-3; D is possibly TRBD2 (5 bases). Trimming removed 3 bases at V and 0 bases at J, with 10 bases between. CDR1 is MGHRA and CDR2 is YSYEKL in the germline V gene. CDR3 length equals 15 residues. Written as DNA, the CDR3 is TGCGCCAGCAGCCACAGACGGACTAGCACAGATACGCAGTATTTT. Amino acids: CASSHRRTSTDTQYF.

This clonotype was seen more than once but under ten times. This chain uses TRBV5-1 with TRBJ2-3; tentatively, D is TRBD1 or TRBD2 (5 bases each). CDR3 length equals 16 residues. CDR1 is SGHRS and CDR2 is YFSETQ in the germline V gene. Trimming left V 2 bases short and J 7 bases short, with 20 bases between. The CDR3 sequence: CASSLGATGRINTQYF. CDR3 bases: TGCGCCAGCAGCTTAGGAGCGACGGGGCGGATCAATACGCAGTATTTT. Full variable domain (rest looked up from reference TRBV5-1 and TRBJ2-3): KAGVTQTPRYLIKTRGQQVTLSCSPISGHRSVSWYQQTPGQGLQFLFEYFSETQRNKGNFPGRFSGRQFSNSRSEMNVSTLELGDSALYLCASSLGATGRINTQYFGPGTRLTVL.

This clonotype was found many times. This sequence joins TRBV12-3 or TRBV12-4 and TRBJ2-3; tentatively, D is TRBD1 or TRBD2 (5 bases each). Trimming removed 5 bases at V and 8 bases at J, with 20 bases between. The CDR3 extends over 15 amino acids. In DNA, the CDR3 is TGTGCCAGCAGTCCCCCGGGGACGGAACTCGCTACGCAGTATTTT. Its protein product is CASSPPGTELATQYF.

The chain is built from TRBV12-3 or TRBV12-4 and TRBJ2-2; a possible D gene is TRBD2 (6 bases). CDR3 length: 15 residues. The V end lost 6 bases, the J end lost 6 bases, and 17 bases lay between the germline ends. The DNA of the CDR3 is TGTGCCAGCAGCTTAAGGCAGGGCGGGGCCGGGGAGCTGTTTTTT. Translation gives CASSLRQGGAGELFF.

This chain links TRBV27 with TRBJ2-3; tentatively, D is TRBD1 (5 bases). CDR3 length: 16 amino acids. The V and J ends lost 5 bases and 4 bases respectively, with 19 bases between them. Germline V gene lookup returns CDR1 MNHEY and CDR2 SMNVEV (reference sequence). The CDR3 DNA follows: TGTGCCAGCAGTCCCAGTAGGGGCATTAGGGCAGATACGCAGTATTTT. Translated: CASSPSRGIRADTQYF.

Only a few counts were recorded for this clonotype. The gene calls are TRBV3-1 and TRBJ2-1; 7 positions match TRBD2. The V and J ends lost 0 bases and 7 bases, in that order; junction bases with no gene match: 15. Per germline, CDR1 LGHDT and CDR2 YNNKEL (reference sequence). The CDR3 runs 18 residues. The CDR3 region is CASSQDRGSGRVDNEQFF. In DNA form, the CDR3 reads TGTGCCAGCAGCCAAGATCGGGGTAGTGGGAGGGTGGATAATGAGCAGTTCTTC.

The V gene is TRBV6-1, the J gene TRBJ2-1, with 10 bases that match TRBD1. The length of the CDR3 is 16 residues. Looked up from germline, CDR1 is MNHNS and CDR2 is SASEGT. V lost 5 bases and J lost 2; bases outside the gene matches: 6. The CDR3 protein is CASSMGQGITYNEQFF. CDR3 nucleotide sequence: TGTGCCAGCAGTATGGGACAGGGGATCACCTACAATGAGCAGTTCTTC.

This clonotype turned up a few times. This chain joins TRBV5-1 and TRBJ2-1; 8 bases map to TRBD1. Germline CDR1 is SGHRS and CDR2 is YFSETQ. V lost 4 bases and J lost 3; bases outside the gene matches: 18. CDR3 length: 19 residues. The DNA for the CDR3 is TGCGCCAGCAGCCTAGAACTCCGAACCGGGACAGGAATCTACAATGAGCAGTTCTTC. This translates into CASSLELRTGTGIYNEQFF.

This clonotype was counted at least ten times. This chain links TRBV11-3 with TRBJ1-1; D gene ambiguous. The V gene's germline CDR1 is SGHNT and CDR2 YENEEA. Between the trimmed V and J ends, which lost 3 bases and 3 bases, there was a span of 5 bases. The CDR3 covers 12 residues. The CDR3 DNA is TGTGCCAGCAGCTTTGCAGACACTGAAGCTTTCTTT. This sequence encodes CASSFADTEAFF.

This clonotype has more than one count but fewer than ten. The chain is built from TRBV5-1 and TRBJ2-1, with TRBD1 as a possible D gene (6 bases). Trimming left V 4 bases short and J 4 bases short, with 18 bases between. Germline V CDR1 and CDR2: SGHRS, YFSETQ. CDR3 length: 16 amino acids. CDR3 nucleotides: TGCGCCAGCAGCCCGCGGTTAAGACAGGAGTACAATGAGCAGTTCTTC. Its protein product is CASSPRLRQEYNEQFF.

The chain is built from TRBV7-2 and TRBJ2-3; 13 nucleotides line up with TRBD2. Trimming cost V 5 bases and J 3 bases; bases outside gene matches: 2. This CDR3 has 15 residues. CDR1 and CDR2 from the germline V gene are SGHTA and FQGNSA. CDR3 loop: CASSETSGRTDTQYF. The CDR3 DNA reads TGTGCCAGCAGCGAGACTAGCGGGAGGACAGATACGCAGTATTTT.

The table lists this clonotype with many counts. The junction does not match germline at one end; this may be a read error. The chain is built from TRBV5-1 and TRBJ2-1; no firm D call. Germline CDR1 reads SGHRS; CDR2 reads YFSETQ. This CDR3 contains 13 residues. The CDR3 DNA follows: TGCGCCAGCAGCTTTGACTCCTACAGTGAGCAGTTCTTC. Residues: CASSFDSYSEQFF.

This clonotype was detected a few times. V is TRBV20-1 and J is TRBJ2-3; 14 bases fit TRBD2. Trimming cost V 4 bases and J 3 bases; bases outside gene matches: 3. The V gene's germline CDR1 is DFQATT and CDR2 SNEGSKA (reference sequence). The CDR3 runs to 15 residues. CDR3 amino acids: CSATGLAGVTDTQYF. The CDR3 region has the DNA TGCAGTGCTACGGGACTAGCGGGAGTAACAGATACGCAGTATTTT.

The gene calls are TRBV25-1 and TRBJ1-6, with 9 nucleotides matching TRBD1. CDR3 length equals 15 residues. V dropped 1 base and J dropped 9; count of bases not matched to a gene: 4. Per the germline V gene, CDR1 is MGHDK and CDR2 is SYGVNS. CDR3 amino acids: CASSEWRDRVSPLHF. The CDR3 DNA is TGTGCCAGCAGTGAATGGAGGGACAGGGTTTCACCCCTCCACTTT.

V is TRBV9 and J is TRBJ2-2; D ambiguous. The V end was cut by 0 bases, the J end by 5 bases, with 11 bases between. The V gene's germline CDR1 is SGDLS and CDR2 YYNGEE. This CDR3 is 15 amino acids long. CDR3: CASSVAYQETGELFF. In DNA, the CDR3 is TGTGCCAGCAGCGTAGCTTATCAGGAGACCGGGGAGCTGTTTTTT.

The chain combines TRBV5-1 with TRBJ2-3; 8 nucleotides line up with TRBD1. This CDR3 spans 14 amino acids. V shed 2 bases, J shed 6 bases, and the junction held 5 bases outside the gene matches. The V gene's germline CDR1 is SGHRS and CDR2 YFSETQ. The chain's CDR3 is CASSFKTGVDTQYF. Written as DNA, the CDR3 is TGCGCCAGCAGCTTTAAGACAGGGGTGGATACGCAGTATTTT.

This clonotype was counted a few times. The V and J genes are TRBV5-6 and TRBJ2-5; D is undetermined. Germline CDR1 and CDR2: SGHDT and YYEEEE. The V and J ends lost 4 bases and 2 bases respectively, with 21 bases between them. The length of the CDR3 is 17 residues. CDR3: CASSIPFYLGQQETQYF. The DNA for the CDR3 is TGTGCCAGCAGCATCCCCTTTTATCTCGGGCAGCAAGAGACCCAGTACTTC. Using reference TRBV5-6 and TRBJ2-5 for the parts outside the CDR3, the full variable domain is DAGVTQSPTHLIKTRGQQVTLRCSPKSGHDTVSWYQQALGQGPQFIFQYYEEEERQRGNFPDRFSGHQFPNYSSELNVNALLLGDSALYLCASSIPFYLGQQETQYFGPGTRLLVL.

This clonotype was recorded at least ten times. This chain joins TRBV6-1 and TRBJ2-3; unclear D gene. Trimming removed 6 bases at V and 4 bases at J, with 14 bases between. Germline V CDR1 and CDR2: MNHNS, SASEGT. The CDR3 contains 14 residues. In nucleotides, the CDR3 is TGTGCCAGCAGCGGAAACCATGGGCCAGATACGCAGTATTTT. This translates into CASSGNHGPDTQYF.

This clonotype was seen more than once but under ten times. The chain carries TRBV7-8 and TRBJ2-1, with 9 bases fitting TRBD2. Germline V gene lookup returns CDR1 SGHVS and CDR2 FQNEAQ. The CDR3 is 19 amino acids. With V trimmed by 4 bases and J by 1 base, 14 bases remained unmatched. The chain's CDR3 is CASSSPGVAGEGSYNEQFF. CDR3 coding DNA: TGTGCCAGCAGCTCACCGGGGGTAGCGGGAGAGGGATCCTACAATGAGCAGTTCTTC.

This clonotype was counted only a few times. CDR3 DNA: TGTGCCAGCATCGTAGGACAGGGGAGACCCAACACAGATACGCAGTATTTT. This sequence encodes CASIVGQGRPNTDTQYF. V gene TRBV6-1 combines with J gene TRBJ2-3; 9 nucleotides line up with TRBD1. This CDR3 spans 17 amino acids. Germline V gene sequence: CDR1 MNHNS, CDR2 SASEGT. J was trimmed by 2 bases and V by 7 bases; bases with no gene match: 13.

The V and J genes are TRBV6-5 and TRBJ2-4; 8 bases are shared with TRBD2. The CDR3 has 13 residues. Trimming removed 4 bases from V and 11 bases from J; junction bases left unmatched: 7. Germline CDR1 is MNHEY and CDR2 is SVGAGI. CDR3 sequence: CASSSSGGLLQYF. The CDR3 DNA follows: TGTGCCAGCAGTTCCAGCGGGGGACTTCTTCAGTACTTC.

This clonotype has a count of ten or more. This sequence joins TRBV5-1 and TRBJ2-1; D perhaps matches TRBD2 (5 bases). The length of the CDR3 is 13 residues. The V end was cut by 3 bases, the J end by 9 bases, with 13 bases between. In germline, CDR1 is SGHRS, CDR2 YFSETQ. The DNA for the CDR3 is TGCGCCAGCAGCTGGACTCCCTCCAGTGAGCAGTTCTTC. This codes for CASSWTPSSEQFF. The variable domain in full, completed from reference TRBV5-1 and TRBJ2-1, reads KAGVTQTPRYLIKTRGQQVTLSCSPISGHRSVSWYQQTPGQGLQFLFEYFSETQRNKGNFPGRFSGRQFSNSRSEMNVSTLELGDSALYLCASSWTPSSEQFFGPGTRLTVL.

This chain connects TRBV20-1 to TRBJ2-1; possibly TRBD2 for D (6 bases). The CDR3 length is 17 residues. Germline V gene sequence: CDR1 DFQATT, CDR2 SNEGSKA (reference sequence). V lost 5 bases and J 4 bases, leaving 24 bases between the germline ends. Written as DNA, the CDR3 is TGCAGTGCTGGCCCCACGGGAGCCCTGGGCTTGTACAATGAGCAGTTCTTC. Residues: CSAGPTGALGLYNEQFF.

This clonotype showed up many times. The chain links TRBV29-1 to TRBJ2-5; D remains ambiguous. This CDR3 spans 14 amino acids. V gave up 0 bases and J gave up 0 bases, with 8 bases separating them. Looked up from germline, CDR1 is SQVTM and CDR2 is ANQGSEA. The CDR3, as DNA: TGCAGCGTTGAAGATGGAACTAACCAAGAGACCCAGTACTTC. Translation: CSVEDGTNQETQYF.

This clonotype was counted ten times or more. DNA for the CDR3: TGTGCCAGCATCCCCTCCGGGGAGCACACTGAAGCTTTCTTT. This sequence encodes CASIPSGEHTEAFF. This chain uses TRBV28 with TRBJ1-1; D call uncertain. Germline V CDR1 and CDR2: MDHEN, SYDVKM. Between the trimmed V and J ends, which lost 7 bases and 3 bases, there was a span of 15 bases. The CDR3 spans 14 residues.

This clonotype was seen at least ten times. The genes are TRBV29-1 and TRBJ2-7, with 9 nucleotides matching TRBD1. J was trimmed by 5 bases and V by 6 bases; bases with no gene match: 11. Germline loops: CDR1 SQVTM, CDR2 ANQGSEA. This CDR3 comprises 14 residues. CDR3 bases: TGCAGCGTGATCTTAGGACAGGGGTCGAACGAGCAGTACTTC. Residues: CSVILGQGSNEQYF.